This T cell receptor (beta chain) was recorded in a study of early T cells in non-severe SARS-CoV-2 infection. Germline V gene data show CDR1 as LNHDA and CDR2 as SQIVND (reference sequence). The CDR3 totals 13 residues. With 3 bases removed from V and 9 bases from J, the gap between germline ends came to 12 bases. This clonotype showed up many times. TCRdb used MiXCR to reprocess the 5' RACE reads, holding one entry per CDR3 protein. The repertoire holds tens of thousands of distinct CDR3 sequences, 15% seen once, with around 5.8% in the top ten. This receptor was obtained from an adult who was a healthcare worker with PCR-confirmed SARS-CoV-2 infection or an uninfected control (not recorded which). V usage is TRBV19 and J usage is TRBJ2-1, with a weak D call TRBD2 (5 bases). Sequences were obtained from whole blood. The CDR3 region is CASSIRGTSEQFF. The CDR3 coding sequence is TGTGCCAGTAGTATTCGGGGAACCAGTGAGCAGTTCTTC.